This TCR beta chain was sequenced during a study of blood T cells in healthy people across ages. Study information: About one barcoded beta molecule per two T cells was the capture yield of template switching.

Each of the donors had roughly 9.4 milliliters of peripheral blood drawn into EDTA-treated Vacutainer tubes. The CDR3 extends over 15 amino acids. In germline, CDR1 is DFQATT, CDR2 SNEGSKA (reference sequence). V lost 1 base to trimming and J lost 2 bases; unmatched junction nucleotides: 4. This clonotype was seen more than once but under ten times. The second PCR ran about 6 to 11 cycles with a sample-barcoded 5' primer and J-beta primers. TCRdb passed the 5' RACE reads through MiXCR, listing each CDR3 protein once. The table lists some 710,000 distinct CDR3 sequences, about 45% of them singletons. The source of this sequence is a man older than 75 in good health. Sequences were obtained from blood. The V gene is TRBV20-1, the J gene TRBJ2-3; 9 positions agree with TRBD2. The CDR3 reads CSARGAGGITDTQYF. CDR3 DNA sequence: TGCAGTGCTAGAGGCGCGGGAGGGATCACAGATACGCAGTATTTT.